Shown below are 29 T cell receptor beta chains from a single sample sequenced in a study of T cell repertoires in cytomegalovirus infection. Each CDR3 protein gets one entry after TCRdb re-called the reads with MiXCR. The sample consists of about 770,000 distinct CDR3 sequences, roughly 29% of them appearing once. These receptors are not linked to any known antigen. This specimen consisted of cultured CD8+ T cells from PBMCs, obtained from culture after CMV antigen stimulation. Source of these receptors: a human donor in good health (CMV status not recorded). Some clones in this sample may be carry-over from other donors' samples.

This clonotype was counted between two and nine times. This chain joins TRBV7-6 and TRBJ2-1; either TRBD1 or TRBD2 may supply D (5 bases each). There are 14 residues in the CDR3. V was trimmed by 2 bases and J by 6 bases, leaving 11 bases between them. Looked up from germline, CDR1 is SGHVS and CDR2 is FNYEAQ. Here the CDR3 reads CASSLYRGINEQFF. The CDR3 nucleotides are TGTGCCAGCAGCTTATACCGGGGCATCAATGAGCAGTTCTTC.

The rearrangement links TRBV10-3 to TRBJ2-3; the match to TRBD2 covers 15 bases. Germline CDR1 is ENHRY and CDR2 is SYGVKD. The ends lost 7 bases at V and 0 bases at J; junction bases unmatched: 8. This CDR3 has 18 residues. CDR3 in DNA: TGTGCCATCACCGGGACTAGCGGGGGGACGAGGAGCACAGATACGCAGTATTTT. Translation gives CAITGTSGGTRSTDTQYF.

The chain employs TRBV7-9 and TRBJ2-5, with D perhaps given as TRBD1 or TRBD2 (7 bases each). The V gene lost 4 bases and the J gene lost 2 bases, with 17 bases spanning the gap. The CDR3 has 16 residues. From germline, CDR1 is SEHNR and CDR2 FQNEAQ (reference sequence). DNA for the CDR3: TGTGCCAGCAGCTATCCAGGGGGGGACGGACAAGAGACCCAGTACTTC. Protein: CASSYPGGDGQETQYF.

The chain employs TRBV12-3 or TRBV12-4 and TRBJ1-3, with a possible D match to TRBD1 (6 bases). The CDR3 sequence is 19 residues long. The V end lost 7 bases, the J end lost 0 bases, and 25 bases lay between the germline ends. The CDR3 sequence: CASTPWELQGPNSGNTIYF. The CDR3 region has the DNA TGTGCCAGCACCCCTTGGGAGTTACAGGGCCCCAACTCTGGAAACACCATATATTTT.

This clonotype has a handful of counts. The chain employs TRBV7-9 and TRBJ2-5, with 7 bases lining up with TRBD2. V was clipped by 7 bases and J by 5 bases; unmatched bases: 16. The CDR3 length is 16 residues. CDR1 and CDR2 from the germline V gene are SEHNR and FQNEAQ (reference sequence). Here the CDR3 DNA reads TGTGCCAGCAACCGACCGGGACTACCCTTGGGGGAGACCCAGTACTTC. Translation: CASNRPGLPLGETQYF. The whole variable domain, filled in from reference TRBV7-9 and TRBJ2-5, reads DTGVSQNPRHKITKRGQNVTFRCDPISEHNRLYWYRQTLGQGPEFLTYFQNEAQLEKSRLLSDRFSAERPKGSFSTLEIQRTEQGDSAMYLCASNRPGLPLGETQYFGPGTRLLVL.

The chain joins TRBV6-1 to TRBJ1-2; D gene uncertain. Trimming cost V 6 bases and J 3 bases, with 17 bases left between them. CDR3 length: 15 residues. Per germline, CDR1 MNHNS and CDR2 SASEGT. This CDR3 is CASRTDGSWDYGYTF. DNA for the CDR3: TGTGCCAGCAGAACGGACGGTTCCTGGGACTATGGCTACACCTTC.

The V call is TRBV15, the J call TRBJ1-1, with D unclear. Germline CDR1 reads LNHNV; CDR2 reads YYDKDF (reference sequence). V was shortened by 1 base and J by 7 bases, with 13 bases between the two germline ends. The CDR3 is made up of 14 amino acids. This chain's CDR3 is CATSRGERVHEAFF. CDR3 in DNA: TGTGCCACCAGCAGAGGGGAACGGGTTCATGAAGCTTTCTTT.

V gene TRBV4-1 combines with J gene TRBJ1-4; unclear D gene. The germline CDR1 and CDR2 sequences are MGHRA and YSYEKL. V lost 3 bases and J lost 0, with 11 bases in between. The CDR3 length is 16 residues. For the CDR3, the DNA is TGCGCCAGCAGCCATCTCCCCGGGCCAACTAATGAAAAACTGTTTTTT. Its translation is CASSHLPGPTNEKLFF.

This clonotype was seen ten or more times. The V and J genes are TRBV4-1 and TRBJ1-1; tentative D call: TRBD1 (5 bases). V was clipped by 4 bases and J by 5 bases, with 11 bases between them. Germline lookup yields CDR1 MGHRA and CDR2 YSYEKL. The CDR3 length is 13 residues. The CDR3 spells CASSPLGDTEAFF. The DNA for the CDR3 is TGCGCCAGCAGCCCGTTGGGGGATACTGAAGCTTTCTTT.

The rearrangement uses TRBV6-1 and TRBJ2-2; D is possibly TRBD1 or TRBD2 (5 bases each). The germline V gene has CDR1 MNHNS and CDR2 SASEGT. The CDR3 contains 17 residues. The V gene lost 5 bases and the J gene lost 0 bases, with 16 bases spanning the gap. The CDR3 DNA sequence: TGTGCCAGCAGTTATAGGCCCGTGGGGGCGAACACCGGGGAGCTGTTTTTT. It encodes CASSYRPVGANTGELFF.

This rearrangement joins TRBV6-1 to TRBJ2-5; D is uncertain. V was pared by 3 bases and J by 1 base, with 6 bases between. The CDR3 is made up of 13 amino acids. Germline V gives CDR1 MNHNS, CDR2 SASEGT. For the CDR3, the DNA is TGTGCCAGCAGTGACCTTCCCCAAGAGACCCAGTACTTC. It encodes CASSDLPQETQYF.

About this clonotype: One junction end disagrees with the germline gene, perhaps due to a read error. This sequence joins TRBV7-6 and TRBJ2-3; D assignment may be TRBD1 or TRBD2 (5 bases each). CDR1 is SGHVS, CDR2 FNYEAQ, per germline. CDR3 length equals 15 residues. The CDR3 region is CASSLAAGTTDTQYF. DNA for the CDR3: TGTGCTAGCAGCTTAGCAGCAGGGACCACAGATACGCAGTATTTT.

J is TRBJ2-5 and V is TRBV7-9; TRBD2 matches at 7 bases. V dropped 5 bases and J dropped 0; count of bases not matched to a gene: 12. CDR1 SEHNR and CDR2 FQNEAQ come from the germline V gene (reference sequence). The CDR3 extends over 17 amino acids. The CDR3 region has the DNA TGTGCCAGCAGCCCATCGGATAGCGGGCCCTACCAAGAGACCCAGTACTTC. Its protein is CASSPSDSGPYQETQYF.

The chain has TRBV7-8 and TRBJ2-5, with D perhaps matching TRBD2 (7 bases). This CDR3 is built from 14 residues. Germline CDR1 is SGHVS and CDR2 is FQNEAQ. V was cut by 2 bases and J by 5 bases, with 12 bases left in between. The CDR3 DNA sequence: TGTGCCAGCAGCTTACCGGGGGGCAGGGAGACCCAGTACTTC. Translating gives CASSLPGGRETQYF. The full variable domain, in which reference TRBV7-8 and TRBJ2-5 provide the parts outside the CDR3, is GAGVSQSPRYKVAKRGQDVALRCDPISGHVSLFWYQQALGQGPEFLTYFQNEAQLDKSGLPSDRFFAERPEGSVSTLKIQRTQQEDSAVYLCASSLPGGRETQYFGPGTRLLVL.

The gene calls are TRBV19 and TRBJ2-3, with a possible D match to TRBD2 (5 bases). The length of the CDR3 is 14 residues. Germline V gene sequence: CDR1 LNHDA, CDR2 SQIVND (reference sequence). V lost 1 base and J lost 3, with 8 bases in between. This chain's CDR3 is CASSIGTRTDTQYF. The CDR3 DNA reads TGTGCCAGTAGTATAGGGACTCGAACAGATACGCAGTATTTT.

This clonotype has only a few counts. The J gene is TRBJ2-3, the V gene TRBV27, with 10 bases that match TRBD2. The junction had 2 bases not matched to a gene; V was cut back by 0 bases and J by 5 bases. The V gene's germline CDR1 is MNHEY and CDR2 SMNVEV (reference sequence). CDR3 size: 15 residues. The CDR3 coding sequence is TGTGCCAGCAGTTTATCGGGACTAGCGAGAGATACGCAGTATTTT. Amino acids: CASSLSGLARDTQYF.

The chain combines TRBV6-1 with TRBJ2-5, with D unresolved. The CDR3 spans 13 residues. Germline-derived CDR1 and CDR2 are MNHNS and SASEGT. Trimming took 6 bases from V and 4 from J, leaving 12 bases between them. The CDR3 DNA follows: TGTGCCAGCAGCTATCGGGTTCTAGAGACCCAGTACTTC. This sequence encodes CASSYRVLETQYF.

This clonotype was counted once. The V call is TRBV27, the J call TRBJ1-2; 9 nucleotides line up with TRBD1. After removal of 6 bases from V and 6 bases from J, the junction contained 8 bases not matched to a gene. CDR1 and CDR2 (germline): MNHEY, SMNVEV (reference sequence). The CDR3 length is 14 residues. This CDR3 is CASRLTGGFDGYTF. In nucleotides, the CDR3 is TGTGCCAGCAGATTGACAGGGGGATTTGATGGCTACACCTTC.

This clonotype has more than one count but fewer than ten. The CDR3 sequence is CASSSSADGRDTQYF. The CDR3 region has the DNA TGTGCCAGCAGCTCCTCGGCGGATGGGAGGGATACGCAGTATTTT. This sequence joins TRBV7-9 and TRBJ2-3; weak D call: TRBD2 (6 bases). The germline CDR1 and CDR2 sequences are SEHNR and FQNEAQ (reference sequence). This CDR3 spans 15 amino acids. Trimming removed 4 bases from V and 6 bases from J, with 17 bases in between.

This clonotype was counted between two and nine times. The chain couples TRBV7-9 to TRBJ2-2; D unclear. The V gene lost 5 bases and the J gene lost 1 base, with 14 bases spanning the gap. This CDR3 region has 16 residues. Per the germline V gene, CDR1 is SEHNR and CDR2 is FQNEAQ (reference sequence). The chain's CDR3 is CASSPPSIRNTGELFF. The CDR3 region has the DNA TGTGCCAGCAGCCCCCCTTCGATCCGGAACACCGGGGAGCTGTTTTTT.

In its sample, this clonotype was seen a few times. The chain combines TRBV7-9 with TRBJ1-2; D unclear. Germline CDR1 is SEHNR and CDR2 is FQNEAQ (reference sequence). There are 15 residues in the CDR3. Trimming stripped 5 bases from V and 0 bases from J, with 13 bases between. The CDR3 nucleotides read TGTGCCAGCAGCCGTACTCCCATCACTAACTATGGCTACACCTTC. It specifies CASSRTPITNYGYTF.

The table lists this clonotype with a few counts. The chain links TRBV4-1 to TRBJ2-2; 7 nucleotides agree with TRBD1. V gave up 1 base and J gave up 4 bases; unmatched junction bases: 0. The CDR3 runs 14 residues. Germline values: CDR1 MGHRA, CDR2 YSYEKL. CDR3 DNA: TGCGCCAGCAGCCAAGGGGACAGCACCGGGGAGCTGTTTTTT. This encodes CASSQGDSTGELFF.

The V and J genes are TRBV7-2 and TRBJ1-1; D perhaps matches TRBD1 (5 bases). Germline V gives CDR1 SGHTA, CDR2 FQGNSA. Trimming left V 1 base short and J 2 bases short, with 8 bases between. This CDR3 region has 14 residues. CDR3 residues: CASSLDRYNTEAFF. CDR3 DNA sequence: TGTGCCAGCAGCTTAGACAGGTACAACACTGAAGCTTTCTTT. Together with reference TRBV7-2 and TRBJ1-1, the CDR3 gives the full variable domain: GAGVSQSPSNKVTEKGKDVELRCDPISGHTALYWYRQSLGQGLEFLIYFQGNSAPDKSGLPSDRFSAERTGGSVSTLTIQRTQQEDSAVYLCASSLDRYNTEAFFGQGTRLTVV.

This clonotype was seen repeatedly, ten times or more. The chain uses TRBV7-2 and TRBJ1-5; 11 nucleotides align to TRBD1. The CDR3 consists of 16 residues. With V trimmed by 1 base and J by 6 bases, 5 bases remained unmatched. Germline CDR1 SGHTA, CDR2 FQGNSA. The CDR3 region is CASSLDYGTGGQPQHF. As DNA, the CDR3 is TGTGCCAGCAGCTTAGATTACGGGACAGGGGGTCAGCCCCAGCATTTT.

This clonotype has more than one count but fewer than ten. The rearrangement uses TRBV7-6 and TRBJ2-1, with TRBD2 identical over 10 bases. After removal of 5 bases from V and 5 bases from J, the junction contained 9 bases not matched to a gene. Germline assignment: CDR1 SGHVS and CDR2 FNYEAQ. The CDR3 is 16 residues long. CDR3 in DNA: TGTGCCAGCAGCCGCACCCTAGCGGGGGACAACAATGAGCAGTTCTTC. This sequence encodes CASSRTLAGDNNEQFF.

The V call is TRBV12-3 or TRBV12-4, the J call TRBJ1-1; no definite D call. V dropped 4 bases and J dropped 0 bases, with 9 bases sitting between them. The CDR3 spans 14 residues. This CDR3 reads CASSSARLNTEAFF. The CDR3, as DNA: TGTGCCAGCAGTTCCGCCAGGCTGAACACTGAAGCTTTCTTT.

The chain uses TRBV11-1 and TRBJ2-1; 8 bases are shared with TRBD1. Germline V lookup: CDR1 SGHAT, CDR2 FQDESV (reference sequence). V dropped 1 base and J dropped 12; count of bases not matched to a gene: 5. The CDR3 spans 13 residues. The CDR3 here is CASSLGTGKGQFF. CDR3 sequence (DNA): TGTGCCAGCAGCTTAGGGACAGGGAAAGGGCAGTTCTTC. Complete variable domain (other parts from reference TRBV11-1 and TRBJ2-1): EAEVAQSPRYKITEKSQAVAFWCDPISGHATLYWYRQILGQGPELLVQFQDESVVDDSQLPKDRFSAERLKGVDSTLKIQPAELGDSAMYLCASSLGTGKGQFFGPGTRLTVL.

The gene calls are TRBV29-1 and TRBJ2-7, with 8 positions matching TRBD1. Germline-derived CDR1 and CDR2 are SQVTM and ANQGSEA. V dropped 3 bases and J dropped 3; count of bases not matched to a gene: 7. This CDR3 region has 14 residues. This CDR3 reads CSVDGSGGDYEQYF. DNA of the CDR3: TGCAGCGTTGACGGGTCAGGGGGCGACTACGAGCAGTACTTC.

The gene calls are TRBV19 and TRBJ2-3, with D uncertain. Germline V CDR1 and CDR2: LNHDA, SQIVND (reference sequence). Trimming removed 4 bases at V and 0 bases at J, with 11 bases between. The CDR3 consists of 15 residues. The CDR3 loop is CASSNQKFSTDTQYF. The CDR3 DNA follows: TGTGCCAGTAGTAACCAGAAGTTCAGCACAGATACGCAGTATTTT.